These 8 T cell receptor beta chains share one sample of origin, sequenced in a study of breast tumors, draining lymph nodes, adjacent tissues. MiXCR, applied by TCRdb to the multiplex PCR reads, yields one record per CDR3 protein. Found here are roughly 110,000 distinct CDR3 sequences, approximately 28% of them singletons; the top ten hold approximately 6%. The lymph nodes were axillary draining lymph nodes from breast cancer patients. The material sequenced was axillary lymph node tissue. Receptors originate from a female donor with breast cancer. Some clones in this sample may be carry-over from other donors' samples.

The sample holds many counts of this clonotype. The chain has TRBV7-9 and TRBJ2-2, with TRBD1 identical over 8 bases. The CDR3 is 14 amino acids. Trimming at V came to 9 bases and at J to 8 bases, leaving 11 bases not matched to a gene. From germline, CDR1 is SEHNR and CDR2 FQNEAQ (reference sequence). The CDR3 DNA reads TGTGCCAGACACCCCCGGGACAGGCGGGGGGAGCTGTTTTTT. Protein sequence: CARHPRDRRGELFF.

This clonotype came up a few times. A much larger clone lies a single base off, so this may be a read error. This chain connects TRBV6-5 to TRBJ2-7; D may be TRBD1 (5 bases). This CDR3 comprises 13 residues. The germline V gene has CDR1 MNHEY and CDR2 SVGAGI. V was shortened by 5 bases and J by 2 bases, with 10 bases between the two germline ends. CDR3 protein: CASSHRLPYEQYF. CDR3 nucleotide sequence: TGTGCCAGCAGTCACAGGCTCCCCTACGAGCAGTACTTC.

This clonotype was recorded many times. This rearrangement joins TRBV6-5 to TRBJ1-2; 8 bases match TRBD1. The CDR3 extends over 12 amino acids. Losses at the gene ends were 6 bases for V and 6 bases for J; bases not matched to a gene: 3. Germline loops: CDR1 MNHEY, CDR2 SVGAGI. The CDR3 here is CASRDRGDGYTF. In DNA, the CDR3 is TGTGCCAGCAGAGACAGGGGAGATGGCTACACCTTC.

This clonotype occurred many times. This chain connects TRBV12-3 or TRBV12-4 to TRBJ2-3; 7 nucleotides line up with TRBD2. V was clipped by 3 bases and J by 4 bases; unmatched bases: 13. CDR3 length: 17 amino acids. In DNA, the CDR3 is TGTGCCAGCAGTTTTAGGTCTAGCGGAGGGCGCGCAGATACGCAGTATTTT. Amino acids: CASSFRSSGGRADTQYF.

Only one count was recorded for this clonotype. Given a much more abundant clone one base away, this may be a read error. This chain joins TRBV27 and TRBJ2-7, with D hard to call. This CDR3 spans 16 amino acids. From germline, CDR1 is MNHEY and CDR2 SMNVEV (reference sequence). The CDR3 bases are TGTACCAGCAGTCCACACCAGGCAGCCAGCCCCTACGAGCAGTACTTC. Residues: CTSSPHQAASPYEQYF.

This clonotype was recorded many times. The chain recombines TRBV11-2 with TRBJ1-6, with 7 bases identical to TRBD1. Unmatched junction bases numbered 3, after V lost 0 bases and J lost 7 bases. Per the germline V gene, CDR1 is SGHAT and CDR2 is FQNNGV. The CDR3 runs to 15 residues. CDR3 nucleotides: TGTGCCAGCAGCTTAGAGACAGGGAGAAATTCACCCCTCCACTTT. Protein product: CASSLETGRNSPLHF.

Remarks on this clonotype: One junction end disagrees with the germline gene, perhaps due to a read error. The chain couples TRBV7-2 to TRBJ2-3, with 10 bases that match TRBD2. The CDR3 consists of 17 residues. Germline V gene lookup returns CDR1 SGHTA and CDR2 FQGNSA. The CDR3 protein is CVSTPFRAGGPGDTQYF. The CDR3 DNA reads TGTGTCAGCACCCCCTTCCGAGCGGGAGGGCCAGGAGATACGCAGTATTTT.

The V call is TRBV6-5, the J call TRBJ1-4, with 9 nucleotides matching TRBD1. J lost 12 bases, V lost 6 bases, and 8 bases had no gene match. This CDR3 is 13 amino acids long. From germline, CDR1 is MNHEY and CDR2 SVGAGI. The CDR3 nucleotides read TGTGCCAGCAGACGTACAGGGGGCAGAGAACTGTTTTTT. It codes for CASRRTGGRELFF.